The T cell receptor beta chain described here comes from a study of response to subunit inactivated influenza vaccine. Overall study results and limits: New T cells are recruited in small numbers by each seasonal influenza vaccination, according to the authors' suggestion.

TCRdb ran MiXCR on the RT-PCR reads and lists one entry per CDR3 protein. The sample contains about 520,000 distinct CDR3 sequences, approximately 7.8% of which appear only once. This clonotype has ten or more counts. The antigen remains undetermined. Germline V gene sequence: CDR1 SNHLY, CDR2 FYNNEI. The CDR3 is 14 amino acids. Trimming removed 3 bases at V and 2 bases at J, with 10 bases between. This TCR was sampled from a man in his fifties or sixties who received an inactivated influenza vaccine. The source was PBMCs from blood, collected around 25 months after vaccination. This chain joins TRBV2 and TRBJ2-5, with D possibly TRBD1 on 6 matching bases. The CDR3 DNA follows: TGTGCCAGCAGTGATCCCGGGACACAAGAGACCCAGTACTTC. Amino acids: CASSDPGTQETQYF.